These 17 T cell receptor beta chains were sequenced from one sample in a study of CD8 T cells in ankylosing spondylitis. Which antigens these TCRs recognize remains unknown. Points from the study as a whole: The study identified a TCR beta motif of fewer than 10 highly homologous variants that appeared characteristic of ankylosing spondylitis blood.

A single record per CDR3 protein comes from TCRdb applying MiXCR to the 5' RACE reads. The table shows 350,000 to 550,000 distinct CDR3 sequences, with about 24% occurring only once. The sequenced sample consisted of blood, either unsorted or a sorted T cell fraction (not recorded which). These receptor sequences come from a male donor with ankylosing spondylitis.

The gene calls are TRBV7-6 and TRBJ2-7; the match to TRBD2 covers 7 bases. Germline values: CDR1 SGHVS, CDR2 FNYEAQ. V was pared by 5 bases and J by 2 bases, with 6 bases of the junction left unmatched. This CDR3 is built from 14 residues. CDR3 bases: TGTGCCAGCAGCACCCAAGCGGGACCCTACGAGCAGTACTTC. As protein: CASSTQAGPYEQYF. The whole variable domain, filled in from reference TRBV7-6 and TRBJ2-7, reads GAGVSQSPRYKVTKRGQDVALRCDPISGHVSLYWYRQALGQGPEFLTYFNYEAQQDKSGLPNDRFSAERPEGSISTLTIQRTEQRDSAMYRCASSTQAGPYEQYFGPGTRLTVT.

This chain joins TRBV7-9 and TRBJ2-1; possibly TRBD1 or TRBD2 for D (5 bases each). The germline V gene encodes CDR1 SEHNR and CDR2 FQNEAQ (reference sequence). The CDR3 consists of 13 residues. Trimming shortened V by 2 bases and J by 4 bases, and 6 bases separated the two germline ends. The CDR3 protein is CASSLWGYNEQFF. In DNA form, the CDR3 reads TGTGCCAGCAGCTTATGGGGGTACAATGAGCAGTTCTTC. Looking up the rest from reference TRBV7-9 and TRBJ2-1 gives the full variable domain: DTGVSQNPRHKITKRGQNVTFRCDPISEHNRLYWYRQTLGQGPEFLTYFQNEAQLEKSRLLSDRFSAERPKGSFSTLEIQRTEQGDSAMYLCASSLWGYNEQFFGPGTRLTVL.

CDR3: CASRRGTGYNEQFF. The CDR3, as DNA: TGTGCCAGCAGGCGAGGCACAGGGTACAATGAGCAGTTCTTC. The V gene is TRBV13, the J gene TRBJ2-1, with D tentatively TRBD1 (6 bases). Trimming shortened V by 6 bases and J by 4 bases, and 13 bases separated the two germline ends. This CDR3 has 14 amino acids. In germline, CDR1 is PRHDT, CDR2 FYEKMQ (reference sequence). Complete variable domain (other parts from reference TRBV13 and TRBJ2-1): AAGVIQSPRHLIKEKRETATLKCYPIPRHDTVYWYQQGPGQDPQFLISFYEKMQSDKGSIPDRFSAQQFSDYHSELNMSSLELGDSALYFCASRRGTGYNEQFFGPGTRLTVL.

This clonotype was counted at least ten times. The rearrangement links TRBV2 to TRBJ2-7; 9 positions match TRBD2. With V trimmed by 5 bases and J by 3 bases, 2 bases remained unmatched. This CDR3 comprises 13 residues. Germline lookup yields CDR1 SNHLY and CDR2 FYNNEI. The CDR3 here is CASSWTSVYEQYV. CDR3 bases: TGTGCCAGCAGTTGGACTAGCGTCTACGAGCAGTACGTC.

The chain has TRBV10-1 and TRBJ2-3; 7 nucleotides agree with TRBD2. The CDR3 contains 15 residues. Trimming took 5 bases from V and 4 from J; bases not matched to a gene: 9. Germline V gives CDR1 WNHNN, CDR2 SYGVQD (reference sequence). The CDR3 DNA sequence: TGCGCCAGCAGTAAGGGCGGGAGTACCTCAGATACGCAGTATTTT. This gives the protein CASSKGGSTSDTQYF.

The chain employs TRBV7-9 and TRBJ1-2, with D possibly matching TRBD1 (5 bases). Germline assignment: CDR1 SEHNR and CDR2 FQNEAQ (reference sequence). The V and J ends lost 4 bases and 3 bases respectively, with 12 bases between them. This CDR3 is 14 amino acids long. The CDR3 sequence: CASSSSPTDYGYTF. The CDR3 DNA reads as TGTGCCAGCAGCTCCTCCCCGACAGACTATGGCTACACCTTC.

The chain couples TRBV29-1 to TRBJ1-2; 7 nucleotides line up with TRBD1. Trimming took 3 bases from V and 0 from J; bases not matched to a gene: 10. The germline V gene encodes CDR1 SQVTM and CDR2 ANQGSEA. CDR3 length: 16 amino acids. CDR3 region: CSVEVTGRQANYGYTF. In DNA form, the CDR3 reads TGCAGCGTTGAGGTGACAGGGAGACAAGCTAACTATGGCTACACCTTC.

This chain joins TRBV25-1 and TRBJ2-1, with D possibly being TRBD1 or TRBD2 (5 bases each). The CDR3 has 14 residues. V shed 7 bases and J shed 2 bases, with 12 bases lying between them. Germline CDR1 is MGHDK and CDR2 is SYGVNS. CDR3 DNA: TGTGCCAGCATGGGGGAAAAGGCCTACAATGAGCAGTTCTTC. It translates to CASMGEKAYNEQFF.

This CDR3 reads CSAIGRETDTQYF. In DNA form, the CDR3 reads TGCAGTGCTATAGGGCGGGAGACGGATACGCAGTATTTT. This sequence joins TRBV20-1 and TRBJ2-3; 7 bases are shared with TRBD2. J gave up 6 bases and V 4 bases, and 7 bases lay outside the gene matches. The CDR3 runs 13 residues. Germline values: CDR1 DFQATT, CDR2 SNEGSKA (reference sequence).

The rearrangement uses TRBV6-1 and TRBJ2-3; maybe TRBD2 (5 bases). Germline lookup yields CDR1 MNHNS and CDR2 SASEGT. The CDR3 totals 14 residues. Trimming took 6 bases from V and 4 from J, leaving 14 bases between them. The CDR3 spells CASRPTSNADTQYF. The CDR3 DNA follows: TGTGCCAGCAGGCCTACTAGTAACGCAGATACGCAGTATTTT.

A few counts support this clonotype. The chain carries TRBV24-1 and TRBJ2-5, with TRBD2 matching 12 bases. Germline V CDR1 and CDR2: KGHDR, SFDVKD. CDR3 length: 17 residues. V lost 3 bases, J lost 1 base, and 5 bases stayed unmatched. This CDR3 reads CATSDHLAGGFQETQYF. The DNA for the CDR3 is TGTGCCACCAGTGATCATCTAGCGGGAGGGTTCCAAGAGACCCAGTACTTC.

This chain uses TRBV20-1 with TRBJ2-3, with TRBD2 matching over 11 bases. The CDR3 consists of 15 residues. The V gene end was trimmed by 0 bases and the J gene end by 4 bases; junction bases not matched to a gene: 3. The germline gives CDR1 DFQATT, CDR2 SNEGSKA (reference sequence). The DNA for the CDR3 is TGCAGTGCTAGAGAGGTAGCGGGAGGGGCAGATACGCAGTATTTT. Amino acid sequence: CSAREVAGGADTQYF.

This clonotype was detected only a few times. The chain employs TRBV15 and TRBJ1-3; D is unresolved. Trimming shortened V by 5 bases and J by 2 bases, and 25 bases separated the two germline ends. Germline CDR1 LNHNV, CDR2 YYDKDF (reference sequence). This CDR3 region has 19 residues. This chain's CDR3 is CATSQSSGSIGFAGNTIYF. The CDR3 nucleotides are TGTGCCACCAGCCAGTCCTCTGGCTCGATAGGTTTTGCTGGAAACACCATATATTTT.

The rearrangement joins TRBV5-1 to TRBJ2-7, with D maybe TRBD2 (6 bases). CDR3 length equals 12 residues. V lost 5 bases to trimming and J lost 6 bases, with 12 bases between them. Germline assignment: CDR1 SGHRS and CDR2 YFSETQ. The CDR3 spells CASREGQSEQYF. As DNA, the CDR3 is TGCGCCAGCAGGGAGGGGCAGAGCGAGCAGTACTTC. Full variable domain (missing parts from reference TRBV5-1 and TRBJ2-7): KAGVTQTPRYLIKTRGQQVTLSCSPISGHRSVSWYQQTPGQGLQFLFEYFSETQRNKGNFPGRFSGRQFSNSRSEMNVSTLELGDSALYLCASREGQSEQYFGPGTRLTVT.

The rearrangement links TRBV12-3 or TRBV12-4 to TRBJ1-2, with 9 bases identical to TRBD1. Losses at the gene ends were 6 bases for V and 5 bases for J; bases not matched to a gene: 13. The CDR3 length is 16 residues. CDR3 sequence: CASSPSRTGARYGYTF. In DNA form, the CDR3 reads TGTGCCAGCAGCCCTTCGCGGACAGGGGCAAGGTATGGCTACACCTTC.

This clonotype was recorded a few times. The rearrangement joins TRBV29-1 to TRBJ2-4; D gene ambiguous. Trimming left V 3 bases short and J 9 bases short, with 12 bases between. Looked up from germline, CDR1 is SQVTM and CDR2 is ANQGSEA. CDR3 size: 12 residues. The CDR3 bases are TGCAGCGTTGATGACGTGGCAGGCATTCAGTACTTC. It is translated as CSVDDVAGIQYF.

This clonotype was counted only a few times. This CDR3 reads CAWSGDSGNTIYF. In DNA form, the CDR3 reads TGTGCCTGGTCGGGGGACTCTGGAAACACCATATATTTT. The chain is built from TRBV30 and TRBJ1-3; possible D gene TRBD1, 5 bases. V lost 5 bases to trimming and J lost 0 bases, with 8 bases between them. The CDR3 spans 13 residues. Germline V gene data show CDR1 as GTSNPN and CDR2 as SVGIG (reference sequence).